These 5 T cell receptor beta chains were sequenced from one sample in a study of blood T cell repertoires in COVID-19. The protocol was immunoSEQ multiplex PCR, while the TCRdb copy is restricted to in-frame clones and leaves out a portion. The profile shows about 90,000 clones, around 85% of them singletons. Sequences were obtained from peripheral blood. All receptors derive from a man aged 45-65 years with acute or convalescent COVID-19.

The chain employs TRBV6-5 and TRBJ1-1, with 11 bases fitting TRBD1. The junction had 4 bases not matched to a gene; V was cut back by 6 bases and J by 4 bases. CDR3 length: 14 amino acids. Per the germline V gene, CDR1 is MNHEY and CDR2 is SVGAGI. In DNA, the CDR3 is TGTGCCAGCAGCCTAGGGACAGGGGGCACTGAAGCTTTCTTT. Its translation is CASSLGTGGTEAFF.

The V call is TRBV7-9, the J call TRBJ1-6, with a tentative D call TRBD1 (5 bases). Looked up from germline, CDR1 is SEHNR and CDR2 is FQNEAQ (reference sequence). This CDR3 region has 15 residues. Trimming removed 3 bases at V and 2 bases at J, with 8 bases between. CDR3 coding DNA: TGTGCCAGCAGCTTCGCGGGGGCCTATAATTCACCCCTCCACTTT. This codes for CASSFAGAYNSPLHF.

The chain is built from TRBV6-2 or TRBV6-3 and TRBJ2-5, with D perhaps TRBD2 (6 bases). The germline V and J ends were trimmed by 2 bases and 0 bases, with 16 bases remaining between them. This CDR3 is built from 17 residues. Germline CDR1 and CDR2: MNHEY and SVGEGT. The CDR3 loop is CASSYRRGATHQETQYF. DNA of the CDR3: TGTGCCAGCAGTTACCGTCGCGGGGCGACCCACCAAGAGACCCAGTACTTC.

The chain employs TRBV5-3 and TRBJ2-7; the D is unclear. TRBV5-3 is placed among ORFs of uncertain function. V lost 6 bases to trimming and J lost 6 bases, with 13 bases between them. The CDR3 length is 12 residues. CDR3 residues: CARTTSECEQYF. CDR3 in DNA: TGTGCCAGAACCACCTCCGAGTGCGAGCAGTACTTC.

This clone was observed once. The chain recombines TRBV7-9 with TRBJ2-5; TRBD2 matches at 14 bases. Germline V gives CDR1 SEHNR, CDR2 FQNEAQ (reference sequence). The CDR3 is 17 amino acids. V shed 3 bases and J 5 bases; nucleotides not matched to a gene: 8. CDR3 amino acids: CASSFPRLAGGLETQYF. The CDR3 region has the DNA TGTGCCAGCAGCTTTCCACGACTAGCGGGGGGGCTGGAGACCCAGTACTTC.